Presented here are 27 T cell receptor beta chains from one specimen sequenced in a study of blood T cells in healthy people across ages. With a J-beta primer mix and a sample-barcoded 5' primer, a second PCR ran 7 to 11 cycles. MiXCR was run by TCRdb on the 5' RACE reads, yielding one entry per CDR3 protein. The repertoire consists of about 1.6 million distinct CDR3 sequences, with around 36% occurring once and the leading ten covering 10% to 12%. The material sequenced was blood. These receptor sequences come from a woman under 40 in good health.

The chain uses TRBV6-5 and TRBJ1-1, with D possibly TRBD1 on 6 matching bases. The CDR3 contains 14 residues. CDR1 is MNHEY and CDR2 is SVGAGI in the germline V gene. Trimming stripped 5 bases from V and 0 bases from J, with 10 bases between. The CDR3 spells CASSRQELNTEAFF. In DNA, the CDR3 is TGTGCCAGCAGTCGACAGGAACTGAACACTGAAGCTTTCTTT.

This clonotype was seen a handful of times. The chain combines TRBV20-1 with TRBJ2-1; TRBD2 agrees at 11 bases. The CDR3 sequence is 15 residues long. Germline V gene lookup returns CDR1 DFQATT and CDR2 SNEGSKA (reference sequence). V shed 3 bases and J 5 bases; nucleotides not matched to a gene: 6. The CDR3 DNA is TGCAGTGCTAGTGGGGGGACTAGCGGTGACAATGAGCAGTTCTTC. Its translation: CSASGGTSGDNEQFF.

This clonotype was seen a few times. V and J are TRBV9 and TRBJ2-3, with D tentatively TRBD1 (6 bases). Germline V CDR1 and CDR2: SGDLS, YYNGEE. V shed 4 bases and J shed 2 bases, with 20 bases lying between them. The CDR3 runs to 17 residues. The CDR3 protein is CASSPLGASGSTDTQYF. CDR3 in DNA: TGTGCCAGCAGCCCCCTGGGGGCGTCCGGTTCCACAGATACGCAGTATTTT.

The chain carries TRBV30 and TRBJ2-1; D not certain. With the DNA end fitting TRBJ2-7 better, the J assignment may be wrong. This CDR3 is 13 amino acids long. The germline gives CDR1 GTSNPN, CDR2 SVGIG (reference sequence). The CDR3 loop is CAWRTLSYNEQYF. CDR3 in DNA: TGTGCCTGGAGGACCCTATCCTACAATGAGCAGTACTTC.

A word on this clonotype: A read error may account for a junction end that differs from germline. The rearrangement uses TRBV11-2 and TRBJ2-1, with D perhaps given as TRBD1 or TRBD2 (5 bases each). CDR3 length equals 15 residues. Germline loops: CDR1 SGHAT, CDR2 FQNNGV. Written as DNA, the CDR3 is TGTGCCAGCAGCCTAGAGGGGCGAGAGGGAAATGAGCAGTTCTTC. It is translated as CASSLEGREGNEQFF.

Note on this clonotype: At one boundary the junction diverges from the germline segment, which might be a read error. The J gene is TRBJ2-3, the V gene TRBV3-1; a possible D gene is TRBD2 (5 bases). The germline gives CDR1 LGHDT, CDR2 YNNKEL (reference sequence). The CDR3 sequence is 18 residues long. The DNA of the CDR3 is TGTGCCGGCAGCCAAGCGCTGAGAGCGGCTTATAGCACAGATACGCAGTATTTT. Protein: CAGSQALRAAYSTDTQYF.

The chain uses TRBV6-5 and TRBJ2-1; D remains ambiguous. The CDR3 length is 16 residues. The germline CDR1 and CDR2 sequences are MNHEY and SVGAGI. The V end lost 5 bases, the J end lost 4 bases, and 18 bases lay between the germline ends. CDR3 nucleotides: TGTGCCAGCAGTCCCGACTCTACGGTACAGTACAATGAGCAGTTCTTC. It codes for CASSPDSTVQYNEQFF.

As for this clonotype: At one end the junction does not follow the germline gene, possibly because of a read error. The CDR3 nucleotides are TGTGCCAGCAGCCCTCAGGTTGGGGCCAACAATAAGCAGTTCTTC. It translates to CASSPQVGANNKQFF. The rearrangement joins TRBV7-2 to TRBJ2-1; D is possibly TRBD1 (5 bases). The V gene's germline CDR1 is SGHTA and CDR2 FQGNSA. The length of the CDR3 is 15 residues. The full variable domain, with the rest looked up from reference TRBV7-2 and TRBJ2-1, is GAGVSQSPSNKVTEKGKDVELRCDPISGHTALYWYRQSLGQGLEFLIYFQGNSAPDKSGLPSDRFSAERTGGSVSTLTIQRTQQEDSAVYLCASSPQVGANNKQFFGPGTRLTVL.

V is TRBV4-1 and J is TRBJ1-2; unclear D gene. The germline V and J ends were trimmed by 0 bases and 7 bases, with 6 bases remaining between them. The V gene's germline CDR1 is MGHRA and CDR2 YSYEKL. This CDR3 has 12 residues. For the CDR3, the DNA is TGCGCCAGCAGCCAAGATCAGCGTGGCTACACCTTC. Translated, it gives CASSQDQRGYTF.

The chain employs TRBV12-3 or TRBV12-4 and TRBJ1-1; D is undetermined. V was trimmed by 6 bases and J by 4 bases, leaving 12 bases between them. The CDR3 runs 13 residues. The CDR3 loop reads CASRPSGTTEAFF. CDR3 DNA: TGTGCCAGCAGGCCGTCGGGTACCACTGAAGCTTTCTTT.

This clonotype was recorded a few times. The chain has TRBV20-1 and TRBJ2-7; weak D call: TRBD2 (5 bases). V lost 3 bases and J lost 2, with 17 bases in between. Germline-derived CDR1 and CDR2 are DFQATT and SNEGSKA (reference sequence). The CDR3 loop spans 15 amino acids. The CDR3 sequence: CSASPSLANTYEQYF. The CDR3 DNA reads TGCAGTGCTAGCCCTAGCTTGGCCAATACCTACGAGCAGTACTTC.

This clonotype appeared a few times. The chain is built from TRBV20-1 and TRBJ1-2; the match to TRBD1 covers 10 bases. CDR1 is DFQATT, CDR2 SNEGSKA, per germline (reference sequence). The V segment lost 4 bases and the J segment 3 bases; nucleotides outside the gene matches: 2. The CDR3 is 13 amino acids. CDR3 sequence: CSAKTGGYYGYTF. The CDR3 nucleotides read TGCAGTGCTAAGACAGGGGGCTACTATGGCTACACCTTC.

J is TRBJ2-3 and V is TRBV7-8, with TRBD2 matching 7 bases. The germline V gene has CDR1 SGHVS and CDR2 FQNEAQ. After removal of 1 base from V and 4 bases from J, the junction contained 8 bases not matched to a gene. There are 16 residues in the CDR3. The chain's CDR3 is CASSLDRLGGADTQYF. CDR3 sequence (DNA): TGTGCCAGCAGCTTAGATAGGTTGGGAGGGGCAGATACGCAGTATTTT.

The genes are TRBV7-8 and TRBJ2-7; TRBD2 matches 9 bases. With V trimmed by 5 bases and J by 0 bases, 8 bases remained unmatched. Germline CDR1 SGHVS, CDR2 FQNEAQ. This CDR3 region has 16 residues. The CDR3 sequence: CASSRLAGVSSYEQYF. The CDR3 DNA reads TGTGCCAGCAGCCGATTAGCGGGAGTTAGCTCCTACGAGCAGTACTTC.

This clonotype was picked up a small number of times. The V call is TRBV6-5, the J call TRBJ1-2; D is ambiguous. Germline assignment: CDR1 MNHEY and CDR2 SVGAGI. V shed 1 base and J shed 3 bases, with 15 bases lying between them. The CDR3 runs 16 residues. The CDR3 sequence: CASSYFPEGVYYGYTF. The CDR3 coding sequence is TGTGCCAGCAGTTACTTTCCTGAGGGCGTTTACTATGGCTACACCTTC.

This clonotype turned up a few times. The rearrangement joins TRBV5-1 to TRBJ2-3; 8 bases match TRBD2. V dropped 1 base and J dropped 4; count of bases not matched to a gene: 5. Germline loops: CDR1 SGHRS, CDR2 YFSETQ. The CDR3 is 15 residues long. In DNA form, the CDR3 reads TGCGCCAGCAGCTTGATTAGCGGGAATGCAGATACGCAGTATTTT. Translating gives CASSLISGNADTQYF.

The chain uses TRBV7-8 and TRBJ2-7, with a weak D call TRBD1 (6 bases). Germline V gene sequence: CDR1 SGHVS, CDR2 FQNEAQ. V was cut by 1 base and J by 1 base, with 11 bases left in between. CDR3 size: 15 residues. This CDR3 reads CASSLEAGTSYEQYF. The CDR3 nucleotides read TGTGCCAGCAGCTTAGAGGCAGGGACATCCTACGAGCAGTACTTC.

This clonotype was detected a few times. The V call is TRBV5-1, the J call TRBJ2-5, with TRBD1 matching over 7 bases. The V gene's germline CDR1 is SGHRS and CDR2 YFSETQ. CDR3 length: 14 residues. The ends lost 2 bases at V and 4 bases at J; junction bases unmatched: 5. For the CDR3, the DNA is TGCGCCAGCAGCTTATCGGGACAGTTAGAGACCCAGTACTTC. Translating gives CASSLSGQLETQYF.

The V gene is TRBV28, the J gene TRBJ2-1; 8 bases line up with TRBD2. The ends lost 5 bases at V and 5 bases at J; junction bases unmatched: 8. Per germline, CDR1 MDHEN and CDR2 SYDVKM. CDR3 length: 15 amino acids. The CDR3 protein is CASSTPPAGDNEQFF. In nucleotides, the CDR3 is TGTGCCAGCAGTACCCCGCCAGCGGGAGACAATGAGCAGTTCTTC.

CDR3 coding DNA: TGTGCCAGCAGATACAGGAGAACCTACAATGAGCAGTTCTTC. Translating it yields CASRYRRTYNEQFF. The V and J genes are TRBV2 and TRBJ2-1; weak D call: TRBD1 (5 bases). This CDR3 has 14 residues. The germline V and J ends were trimmed by 6 bases and 2 bases, with 11 bases remaining between them. From germline, CDR1 is SNHLY and CDR2 FYNNEI.

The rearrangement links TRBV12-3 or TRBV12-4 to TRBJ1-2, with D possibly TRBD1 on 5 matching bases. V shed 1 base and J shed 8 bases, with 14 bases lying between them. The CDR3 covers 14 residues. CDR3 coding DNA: TGTGCCAGCAGTTTAGGGCGGGGGATGCGGGGCTACACCTTC. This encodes CASSLGRGMRGYTF.

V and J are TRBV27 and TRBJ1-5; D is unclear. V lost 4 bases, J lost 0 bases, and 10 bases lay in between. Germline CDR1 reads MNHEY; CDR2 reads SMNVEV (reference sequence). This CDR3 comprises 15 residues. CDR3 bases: TGTGCCAGCAGTTCAACAGCTTATAGCAATCAGCCCCAGCATTTT. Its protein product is CASSSTAYSNQPQHF.

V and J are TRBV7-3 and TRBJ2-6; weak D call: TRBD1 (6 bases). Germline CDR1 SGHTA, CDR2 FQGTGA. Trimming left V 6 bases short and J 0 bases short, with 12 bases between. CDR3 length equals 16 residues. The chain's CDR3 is CASSPGQYSGANVLTF. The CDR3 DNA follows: TGTGCCAGCAGTCCCGGACAGTACTCTGGGGCCAACGTCCTGACTTTC.

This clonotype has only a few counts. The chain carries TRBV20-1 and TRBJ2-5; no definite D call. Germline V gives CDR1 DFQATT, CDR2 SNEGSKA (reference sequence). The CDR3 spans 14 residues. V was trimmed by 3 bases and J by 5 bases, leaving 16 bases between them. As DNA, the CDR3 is TGCAGTGCTAGTCTCCCTTTTAGTGTGGAGACCCAGTACTTC. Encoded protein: CSASLPFSVETQYF.

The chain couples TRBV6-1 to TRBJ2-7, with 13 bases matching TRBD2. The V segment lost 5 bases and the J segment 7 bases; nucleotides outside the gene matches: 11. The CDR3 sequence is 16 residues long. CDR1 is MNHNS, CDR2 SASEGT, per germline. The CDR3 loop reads CASSRTSGGPTPEQYF. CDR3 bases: TGTGCCAGCAGTCGGACTAGCGGGGGACCAACCCCGGAGCAGTACTTC.

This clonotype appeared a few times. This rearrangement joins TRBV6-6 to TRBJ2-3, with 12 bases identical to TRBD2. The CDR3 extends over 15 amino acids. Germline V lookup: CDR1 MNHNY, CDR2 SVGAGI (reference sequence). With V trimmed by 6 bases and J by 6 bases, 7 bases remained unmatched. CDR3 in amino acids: CASSRTSGVGDTQYF. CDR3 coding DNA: TGTGCCAGCAGCCGGACTAGCGGGGTTGGGGATACGCAGTATTTT.

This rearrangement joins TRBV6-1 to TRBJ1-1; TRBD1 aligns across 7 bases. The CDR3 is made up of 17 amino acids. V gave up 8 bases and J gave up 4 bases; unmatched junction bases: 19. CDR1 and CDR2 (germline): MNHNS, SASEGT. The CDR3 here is CASRRREGAGTGTEAFF. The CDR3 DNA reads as TGTGCCAGCCGTCGAAGGGAGGGGGCGGGGACCGGCACTGAAGCTTTCTTT.